Presented here are 3 T cell receptor beta chains from one specimen sequenced in a study of control samples from healthy donors and cancer patients. Sequencing used immunoSEQ multiplex PCR; TCRdb keeps in-frame clones, though not all of them. The sample shows 390,000 or so clones, 75% to 95% of them seen only once. Sequencing was done on a sample of PBMCs. The receptors here all came from a man aged 35-49 years with head and neck cancer.

V and J are TRBV18 and TRBJ1-3; D unresolved. The V gene lost 5 bases and the J gene lost 1 base, with 15 bases spanning the gap. This CDR3 region has 16 residues. The germline V gene has CDR1 KGHSH and CDR2 LQKENI. In DNA form, the CDR3 reads TGTGCCAGCTCAACGCCCTCCCCAGGATCTGGAAACACCATATATTTT. It is translated as CASSTPSPGSGNTIYF.

V usage is TRBV10-3 and J usage is TRBJ2-4; a possible D gene is TRBD2 (6 bases). V gave up 0 bases and J gave up 7 bases, with 19 bases separating them. CDR3 length: 17 amino acids. Germline CDR1 reads ENHRY; CDR2 reads SYGVKD. CDR3: CAISESTWGGIENIQYF. DNA for the CDR3: TGTGCCATCAGTGAGTCGACATGGGGCGGGATCGAGAACATTCAGTACTTC.

The J gene is TRBJ2-3, the V gene TRBV27; 14 bases line up with TRBD2. Germline CDR1 is MNHEY and CDR2 is SMNVEV (reference sequence). V was pared by 5 bases and J by 6 bases, with 13 bases of the junction left unmatched. This CDR3 has 18 residues. CDR3 sequence (DNA): TGTGCCAGCAGTCTCAGTTCCGGGACTAGCGGGAGTCGGGATACGCAGTATTTT. It yields the protein CASSLSSGTSGSRDTQYF.